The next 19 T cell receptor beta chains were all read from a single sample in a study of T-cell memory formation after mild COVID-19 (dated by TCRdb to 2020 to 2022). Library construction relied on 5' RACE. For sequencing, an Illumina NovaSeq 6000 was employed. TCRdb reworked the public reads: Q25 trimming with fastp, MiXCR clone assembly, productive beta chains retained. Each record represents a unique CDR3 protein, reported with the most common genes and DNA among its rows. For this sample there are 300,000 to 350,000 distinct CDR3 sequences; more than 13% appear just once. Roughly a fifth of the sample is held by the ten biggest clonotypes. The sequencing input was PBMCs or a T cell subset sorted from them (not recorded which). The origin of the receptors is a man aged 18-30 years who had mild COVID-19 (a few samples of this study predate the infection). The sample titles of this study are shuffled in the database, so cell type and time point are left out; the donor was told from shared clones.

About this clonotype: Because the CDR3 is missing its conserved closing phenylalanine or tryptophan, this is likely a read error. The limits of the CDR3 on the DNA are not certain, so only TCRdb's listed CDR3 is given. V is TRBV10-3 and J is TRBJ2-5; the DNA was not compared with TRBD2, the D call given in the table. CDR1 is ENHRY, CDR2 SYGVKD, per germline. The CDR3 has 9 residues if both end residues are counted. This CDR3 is CAIRGTTCI.

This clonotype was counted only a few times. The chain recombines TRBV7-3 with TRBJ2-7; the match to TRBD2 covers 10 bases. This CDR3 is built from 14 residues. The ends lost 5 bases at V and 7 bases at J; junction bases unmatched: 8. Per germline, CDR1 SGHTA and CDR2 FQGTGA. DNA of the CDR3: TGTGCCAGCAGCCCGAGCGGGGGGGCGGAGGAGCAGTACTTC. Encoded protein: CASSPSGGAEEQYF. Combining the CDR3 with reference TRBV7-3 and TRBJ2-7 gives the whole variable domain GAGVSQTPSNKVTEKGKYVELRCDPISGHTALYWYRQSLGQGPEFLIYFQGTGAADDSGLPNDRFFAVRPEGSVSTLKIQRTERGDSAVYLCASSPSGGAEEQYFGPGTRLTVT.

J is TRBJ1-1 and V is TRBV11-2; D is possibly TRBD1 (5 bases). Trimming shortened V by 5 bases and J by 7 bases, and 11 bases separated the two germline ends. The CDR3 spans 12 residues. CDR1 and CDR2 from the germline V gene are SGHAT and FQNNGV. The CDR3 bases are TGTGCCAGCAGCCTTTGGGGGGATGAAGCTTTCTTT. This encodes CASSLWGDEAFF.

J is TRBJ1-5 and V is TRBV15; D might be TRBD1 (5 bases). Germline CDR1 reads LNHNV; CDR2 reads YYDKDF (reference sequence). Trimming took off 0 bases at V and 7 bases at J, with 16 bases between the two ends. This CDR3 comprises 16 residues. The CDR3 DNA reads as TGTGCCACCAGCAGAGATTTCGACAGACCTTCCCAGCCCCAGCATTTT. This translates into CATSRDFDRPSQPQHF.

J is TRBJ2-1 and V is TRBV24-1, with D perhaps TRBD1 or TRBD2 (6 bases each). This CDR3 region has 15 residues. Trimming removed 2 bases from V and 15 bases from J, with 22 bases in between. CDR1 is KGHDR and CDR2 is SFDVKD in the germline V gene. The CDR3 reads CATSDYTGLEGDWFF. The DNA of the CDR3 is TGTGCCACCAGTGATTACACAGGGTTGGAGGGGGACTGGTTCTTC.

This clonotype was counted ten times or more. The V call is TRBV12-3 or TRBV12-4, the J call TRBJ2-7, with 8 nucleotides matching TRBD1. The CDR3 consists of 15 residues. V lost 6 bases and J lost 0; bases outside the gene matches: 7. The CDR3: CASSPGTGSSYEQYV. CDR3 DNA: TGTGCCAGCAGCCCCGGGACAGGCAGCTCCTACGAGCAGTACGTC.

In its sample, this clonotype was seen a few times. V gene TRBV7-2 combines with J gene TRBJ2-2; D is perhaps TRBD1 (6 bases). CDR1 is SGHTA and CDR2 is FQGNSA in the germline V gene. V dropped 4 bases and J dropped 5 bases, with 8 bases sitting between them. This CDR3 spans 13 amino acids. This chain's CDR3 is CASSSDRTGELFF. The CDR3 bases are TGTGCCAGCAGCTCCGACAGGACCGGGGAGCTGTTTTTT.

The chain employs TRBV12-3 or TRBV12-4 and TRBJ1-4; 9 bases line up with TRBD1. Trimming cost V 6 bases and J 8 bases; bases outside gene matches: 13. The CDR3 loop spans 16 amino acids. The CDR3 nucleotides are TGTGCCAGCAGAACAACCGGGACAGGGCGTTTCGAAAAACTGTTTTTT. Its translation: CASRTTGTGRFEKLFF.

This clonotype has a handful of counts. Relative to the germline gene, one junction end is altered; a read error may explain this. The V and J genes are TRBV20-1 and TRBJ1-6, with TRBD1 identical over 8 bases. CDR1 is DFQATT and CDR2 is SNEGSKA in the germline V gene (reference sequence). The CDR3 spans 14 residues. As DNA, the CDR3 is TGCAGTGCAAGAGAACAGGGGGTGGATTCACCCCTCCACTTT. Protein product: CSAREQGVDSPLHF.

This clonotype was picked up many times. The CDR3, as DNA: TGTGCCAGCAGTGACAGCGGGGGGGCCACAGATACGCAGTATTTT. This translates into CASSDSGGATDTQYF. J is TRBJ2-3 and V is TRBV6-4; 10 positions match TRBD2. This CDR3 has 15 residues. From germline, CDR1 is MRHNA and CDR2 SNTAGT. Trimming at V came to 2 bases and at J to 2 bases, leaving 1 base not matched to a gene.

The CDR3 coding sequence is TGTGCCAGCAGCGTAGAGGGACTATTCCCCTACGAGCAGTACTTC. Translation: CASSVEGLFPYEQYF. The chain joins TRBV9 to TRBJ2-7, with TRBD2 matching 7 bases. J lost 2 bases, V lost 0 bases, and 5 bases had no gene match. This CDR3 has 15 amino acids. Germline assignment: CDR1 SGDLS and CDR2 YYNGEE. Complete variable domain (other parts from reference TRBV9 and TRBJ2-7): DSGVTQTPKHLITATGQRVTLRCSPRSGDLSVYWYQQSLDQGLQFLIQYYNGEERAKGNILERFSAQQFPDLHSELNLSSLELGDSALYFCASSVEGLFPYEQYFGPGTRLTVT.

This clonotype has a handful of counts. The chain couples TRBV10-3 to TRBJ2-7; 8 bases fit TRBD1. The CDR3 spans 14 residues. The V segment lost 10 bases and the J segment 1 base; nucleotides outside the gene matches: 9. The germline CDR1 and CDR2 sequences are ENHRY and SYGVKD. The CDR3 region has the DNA TGTGCCACGCTCGGACAGGGAGGATCCTACGAGCAGTACTTC. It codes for CATLGQGGSYEQYF.

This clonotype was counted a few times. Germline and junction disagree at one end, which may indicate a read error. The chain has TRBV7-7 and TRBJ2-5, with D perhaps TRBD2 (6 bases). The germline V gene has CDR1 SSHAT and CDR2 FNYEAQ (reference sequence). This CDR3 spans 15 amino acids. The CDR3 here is CASSLESGVQETQYF. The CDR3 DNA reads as TGTGCTAGCAGCTTAGAATCGGGGGTCCAAGAGACCCAGTACTTC.

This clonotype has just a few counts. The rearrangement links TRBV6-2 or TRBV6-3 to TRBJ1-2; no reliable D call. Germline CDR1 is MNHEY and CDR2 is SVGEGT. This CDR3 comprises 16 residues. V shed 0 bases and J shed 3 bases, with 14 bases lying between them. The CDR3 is CASSYSLLGEHYGYTF. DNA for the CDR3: TGTGCCAGCAGTTACTCGTTGTTGGGTGAGCACTATGGCTACACCTTC.

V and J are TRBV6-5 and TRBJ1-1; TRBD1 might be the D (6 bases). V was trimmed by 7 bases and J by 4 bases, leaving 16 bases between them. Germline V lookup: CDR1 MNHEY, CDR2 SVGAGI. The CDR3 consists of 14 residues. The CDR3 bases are TGTGCCAGCACCCCCGACAGGAGGGTCACTGAAGCTTTCTTT. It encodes CASTPDRRVTEAFF.

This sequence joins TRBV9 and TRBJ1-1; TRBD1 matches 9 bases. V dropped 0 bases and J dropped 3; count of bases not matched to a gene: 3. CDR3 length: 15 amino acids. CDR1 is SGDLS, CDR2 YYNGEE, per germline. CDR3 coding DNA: TGTGCCAGCAGCGTAGCGGGACAGGGACACACTGAAGCTTTCTTT. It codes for CASSVAGQGHTEAFF.

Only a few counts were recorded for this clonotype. The CDR3 reads CSARDTTDEPQHF. For the CDR3, the DNA is TGCAGTGCTAGAGACACCACTGATGAGCCCCAGCATTTT. The rearrangement joins TRBV20-1 to TRBJ1-5; unclear D gene. The germline V gene encodes CDR1 DFQATT and CDR2 SNEGSKA (reference sequence). V was shortened by 0 bases and J by 8 bases, with 11 bases between the two germline ends. CDR3 size: 13 residues.

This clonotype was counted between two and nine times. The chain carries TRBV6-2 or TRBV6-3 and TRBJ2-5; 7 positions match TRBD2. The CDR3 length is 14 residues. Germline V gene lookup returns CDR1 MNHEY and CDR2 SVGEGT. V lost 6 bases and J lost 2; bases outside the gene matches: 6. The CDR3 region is CASRPASGQETQYF. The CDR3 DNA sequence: TGTGCCAGCAGGCCGGCTAGCGGACAAGAGACCCAGTACTTC.

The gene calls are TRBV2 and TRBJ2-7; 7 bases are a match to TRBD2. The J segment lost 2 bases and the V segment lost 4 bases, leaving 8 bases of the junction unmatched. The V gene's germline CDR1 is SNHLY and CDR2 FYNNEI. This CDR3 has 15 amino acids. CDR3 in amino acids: CASSGFERGTYEQYV. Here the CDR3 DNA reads TGTGCCAGCAGTGGTTTTGAGCGGGGCACCTACGAGCAGTACGTC.